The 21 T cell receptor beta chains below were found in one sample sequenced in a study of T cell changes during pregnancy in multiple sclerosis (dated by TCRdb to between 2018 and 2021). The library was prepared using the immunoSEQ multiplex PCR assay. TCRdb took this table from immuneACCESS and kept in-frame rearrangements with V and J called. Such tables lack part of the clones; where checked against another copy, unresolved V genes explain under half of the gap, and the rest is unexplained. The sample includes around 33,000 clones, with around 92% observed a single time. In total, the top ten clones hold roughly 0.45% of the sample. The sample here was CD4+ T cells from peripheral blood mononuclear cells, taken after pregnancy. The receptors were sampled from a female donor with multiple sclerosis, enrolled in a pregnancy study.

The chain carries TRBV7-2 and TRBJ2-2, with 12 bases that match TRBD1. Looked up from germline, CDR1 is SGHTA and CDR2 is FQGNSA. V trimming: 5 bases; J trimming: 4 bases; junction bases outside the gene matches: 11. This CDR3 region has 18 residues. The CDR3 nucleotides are TGTGCCAGCAGCCCCCCTTTGGGACAGGGGGCAGGCACCGGGGAGCTGTTTTTT. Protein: CASSPPLGQGAGTGELFF.

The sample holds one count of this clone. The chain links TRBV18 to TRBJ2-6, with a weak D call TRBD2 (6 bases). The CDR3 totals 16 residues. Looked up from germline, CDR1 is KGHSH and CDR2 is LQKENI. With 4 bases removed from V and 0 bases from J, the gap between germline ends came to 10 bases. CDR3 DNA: TGTGCCAGCTCACTTTCCGGGGGCTCTGGGGCCAACGTCCTGACTTTC. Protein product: CASSLSGGSGANVLTF.

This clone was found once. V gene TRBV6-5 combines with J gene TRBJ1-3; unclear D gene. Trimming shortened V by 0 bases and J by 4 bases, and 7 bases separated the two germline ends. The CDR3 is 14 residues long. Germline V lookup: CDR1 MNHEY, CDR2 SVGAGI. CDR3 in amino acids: CASSYSPQGNTIYF. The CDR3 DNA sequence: TGTGCCAGCAGTTACTCGCCGCAGGGAAACACCATATATTTT.

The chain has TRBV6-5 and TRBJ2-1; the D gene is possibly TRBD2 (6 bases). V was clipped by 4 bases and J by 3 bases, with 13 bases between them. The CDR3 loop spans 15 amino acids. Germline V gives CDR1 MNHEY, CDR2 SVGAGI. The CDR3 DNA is TGTGCCAGCAGTTCCCCCCGGGGAGGCTACAATGAGCAGTTCTTC. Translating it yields CASSSPRGGYNEQFF.

The CDR3 DNA sequence: TGTGCCAGCAGGTCCGGGACTAGCGGGAGTTATGAGCAGTTCTTC. This encodes CASRSGTSGSYEQFF. The J gene is TRBJ2-1, the V gene TRBV6-5; 14 positions match TRBD2. J was trimmed by 8 bases and V by 6 bases; bases with no gene match: 6. The CDR3 covers 15 residues. In germline, CDR1 is MNHEY, CDR2 SVGAGI.

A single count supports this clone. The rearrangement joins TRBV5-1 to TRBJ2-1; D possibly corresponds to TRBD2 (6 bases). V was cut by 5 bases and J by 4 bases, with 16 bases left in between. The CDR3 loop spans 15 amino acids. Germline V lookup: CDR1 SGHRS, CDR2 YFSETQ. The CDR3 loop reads CASRLQAGTYNEQFF. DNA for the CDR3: TGCGCCAGCAGACTCCAGGCCGGGACTTACAATGAGCAGTTCTTC.

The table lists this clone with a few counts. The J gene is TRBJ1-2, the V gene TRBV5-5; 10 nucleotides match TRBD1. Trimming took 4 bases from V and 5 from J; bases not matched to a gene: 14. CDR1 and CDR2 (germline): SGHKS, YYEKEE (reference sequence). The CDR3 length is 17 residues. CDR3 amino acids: CASSIPRGTGVAYGYTF. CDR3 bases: TGTGCCAGCAGCATCCCTAGGGGGACAGGGGTAGCATATGGCTACACCTTC.

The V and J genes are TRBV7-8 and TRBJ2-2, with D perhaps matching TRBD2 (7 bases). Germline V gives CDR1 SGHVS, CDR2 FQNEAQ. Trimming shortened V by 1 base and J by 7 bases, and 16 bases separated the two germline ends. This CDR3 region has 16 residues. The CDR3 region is CASSLGEGGPVGELFF. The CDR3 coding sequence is TGTGCCAGCAGCTTAGGAGAGGGGGGGCCGGTCGGGGAGCTGTTTTTT.

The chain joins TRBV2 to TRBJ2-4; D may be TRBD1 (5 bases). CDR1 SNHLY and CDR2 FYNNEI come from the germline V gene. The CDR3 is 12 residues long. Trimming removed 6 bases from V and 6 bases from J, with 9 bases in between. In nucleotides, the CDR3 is TGTGCCAGCAGCTCCGACAGAAACATTCAGTACTTC. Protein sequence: CASSSDRNIQYF.

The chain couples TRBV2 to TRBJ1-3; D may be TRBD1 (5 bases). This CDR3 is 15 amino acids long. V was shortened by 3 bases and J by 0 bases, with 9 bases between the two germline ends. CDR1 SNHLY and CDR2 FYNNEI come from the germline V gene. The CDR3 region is CASSEGRVSGNTIYF. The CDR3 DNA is TGTGCCAGCAGTGAGGGCAGGGTCTCTGGAAACACCATATATTTT. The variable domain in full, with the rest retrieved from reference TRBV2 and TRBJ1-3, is EPEVTQTPSHQVTQMGQEVILRCVPISNHLYFYWYRQILGQKVEFLVSFYNNEISEKSEIFDDQFSVERPDGSNFTLKIRSTKLEDSAMYFCASSEGRVSGNTIYFGEGSWLTVV.

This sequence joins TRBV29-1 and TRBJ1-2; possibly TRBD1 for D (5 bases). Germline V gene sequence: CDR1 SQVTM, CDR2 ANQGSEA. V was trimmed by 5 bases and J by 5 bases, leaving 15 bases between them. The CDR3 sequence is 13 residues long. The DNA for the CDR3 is TGCAGCGTTTATCTCAGGGAGGGGTATGGCTACACCTTC. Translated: CSVYLREGYGYTF.

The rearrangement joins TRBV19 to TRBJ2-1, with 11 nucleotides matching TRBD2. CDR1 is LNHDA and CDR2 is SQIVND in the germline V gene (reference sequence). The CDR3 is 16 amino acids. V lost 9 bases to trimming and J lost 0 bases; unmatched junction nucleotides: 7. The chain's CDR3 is CASRGLAETSYNEQFF. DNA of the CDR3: TGTGCCAGCCGGGGACTAGCGGAGACCTCCTACAATGAGCAGTTCTTC. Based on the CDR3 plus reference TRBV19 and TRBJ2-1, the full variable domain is DGGITQSPKYLFRKEGQNVTLSCEQNLNHDAMYWYRQDPGQGLRLIYYSQIVNDFQKGDIAEGYSVSREKKESFPLTVTSAQKNPTAFYLCASRGLAETSYNEQFFGPGTRLTVL.

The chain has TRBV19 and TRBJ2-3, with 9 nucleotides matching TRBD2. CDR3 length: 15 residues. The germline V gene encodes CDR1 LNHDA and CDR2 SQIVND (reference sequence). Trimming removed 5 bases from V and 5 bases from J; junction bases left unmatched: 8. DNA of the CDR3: TGTGCCAGTAGTCCGAGCGGGGGGAAGAAAGATACGCAGTATTTT. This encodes CASSPSGGKKDTQYF.

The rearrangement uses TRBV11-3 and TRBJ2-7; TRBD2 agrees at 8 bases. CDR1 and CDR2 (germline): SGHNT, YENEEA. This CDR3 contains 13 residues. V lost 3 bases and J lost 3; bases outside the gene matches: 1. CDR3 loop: CASSLRGDYEQYF. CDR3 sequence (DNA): TGTGCCAGCAGCTTGCGGGGGGACTACGAGCAGTACTTC.

In DNA form, the CDR3 reads TGTGCCAGCAGTGTCCTAGCGGTAGACAATGAGCAGTTCTTC. Its protein is CASSVLAVDNEQFF. The J gene is TRBJ2-1, the V gene TRBV2; 7 bases map to TRBD2. The CDR3 length is 14 residues. V gave up 4 bases and J gave up 5 bases; unmatched junction bases: 5. Germline CDR1 reads SNHLY; CDR2 reads FYNNEI.

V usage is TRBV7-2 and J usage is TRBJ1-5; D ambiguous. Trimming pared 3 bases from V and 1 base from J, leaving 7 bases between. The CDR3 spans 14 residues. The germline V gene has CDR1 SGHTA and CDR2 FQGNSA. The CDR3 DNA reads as TGTGCCAGCAGCTTCGAGGGCAGCAATCAGCCCCAGCATTTT. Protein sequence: CASSFEGSNQPQHF.

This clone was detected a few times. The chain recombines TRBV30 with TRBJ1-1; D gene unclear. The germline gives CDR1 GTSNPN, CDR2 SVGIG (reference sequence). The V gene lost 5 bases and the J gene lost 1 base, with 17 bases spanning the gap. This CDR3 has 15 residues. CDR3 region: CAWSRGQPGNTEAFF. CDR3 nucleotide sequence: TGTGCCTGGTCCCGGGGTCAGCCAGGGAACACTGAAGCTTTCTTT.

The CDR3 DNA is TGTGCCAGCAGTTCGCGGACAGGGAATGGCTACACCTTC. It translates to CASSSRTGNGYTF. The chain recombines TRBV27 with TRBJ1-2; 8 bases line up with TRBD1. From germline, CDR1 is MNHEY and CDR2 SMNVEV (reference sequence). V shed 4 bases, J shed 6 bases, and the junction held 4 bases outside the gene matches. The CDR3 is made up of 13 amino acids.

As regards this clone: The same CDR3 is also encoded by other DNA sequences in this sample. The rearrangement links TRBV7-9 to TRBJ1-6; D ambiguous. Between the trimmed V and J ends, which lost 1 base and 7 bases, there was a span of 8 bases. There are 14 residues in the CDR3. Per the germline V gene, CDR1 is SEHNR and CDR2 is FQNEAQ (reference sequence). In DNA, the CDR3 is TGTGCCAGCAGCTTAGAACAGTACAATTCACCCCTCCACTTT. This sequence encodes CASSLEQYNSPLHF.

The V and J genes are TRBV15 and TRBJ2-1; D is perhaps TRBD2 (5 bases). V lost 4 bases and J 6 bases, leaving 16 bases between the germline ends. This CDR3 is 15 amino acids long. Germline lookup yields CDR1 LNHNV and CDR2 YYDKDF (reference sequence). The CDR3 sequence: CATSTTRRPVNEQFF. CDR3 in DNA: TGTGCCACCAGCACTACTAGAAGGCCGGTCAATGAGCAGTTCTTC.

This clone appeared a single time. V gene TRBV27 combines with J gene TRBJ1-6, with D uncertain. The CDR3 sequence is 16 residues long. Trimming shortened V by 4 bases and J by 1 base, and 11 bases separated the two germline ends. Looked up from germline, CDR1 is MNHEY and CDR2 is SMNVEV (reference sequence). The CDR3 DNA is TGTGCCAGCAGTTCAGTGAGACTATCCTATAATTCACCCCTCCACTTT. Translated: CASSSVRLSYNSPLHF.